This TCR beta chain came from a study of blood T cell repertoires in COVID-19. Study-level information: Sources were T cells, B-cell-depleted T cells, or PBMCs; the material itself was cDNA or gDNA.

TCRdb's copy holds only in-frame clones and misses some; the assay was immunoSEQ multiplex PCR. This sample has around 46,000 clones; about 76% occur once, and the top ten carry around a fifth. Deletions cut 2 bases from V and 7 bases from J, with 15 bases between. CDR3 length: 14 amino acids. CDR1 and CDR2 (germline): GTSNPN, SVGIG (reference sequence). The V gene is TRBV30, the J gene TRBJ2-4; D might be TRBD2 (7 bases). The sequence was obtained from a human donor with active or convalescent COVID-19. The donor label of this sample is uncertain. Input material: peripheral blood. CDR3 in DNA: TGTGCCTGGAGTTCGGGGGGCGCGGGGAACATTCAGTACTTC. Translated, it gives CAWSSGGAGNIQYF.